The next 18 T cell receptor beta chains were all read from a single sample in a study of Graves' ophthalmopathy and Graves' hyperthyroidism. RNA transcripts were the template, and TCR beta CDR3 regions were amplified from them. First-round RT-PCR employed HTBI primers, with a second-round multiplex PCR after it. TCRdb re-derived calls from the multiplex PCR reads in MiXCR, one entry per CDR3 protein. The top ten clones hold roughly 12% of a sample with under 350,000 distinct CDR3 sequences, 15% to 20% of them seen once. Sequencing was done on a sample of peripheral blood. The source of these receptors is an adult man with Graves' ophthalmopathy.

This clonotype was recorded at least ten times. DNA for the CDR3: TGTGCCAGCAGCCCCCGACAAAAACAAGAGACCCAGTACTTC. It yields the protein CASSPRQKQETQYF. The chain has TRBV11-1 and TRBJ2-5; D call uncertain. V lost 5 bases, J lost 2 bases, and 12 bases lay in between. The CDR3 is 14 residues long. In germline, CDR1 is SGHAT, CDR2 FQDESV (reference sequence). Using reference TRBV11-1 and TRBJ2-5 for the parts outside the CDR3, the full variable domain is EAEVAQSPRYKITEKSQAVAFWCDPISGHATLYWYRQILGQGPELLVQFQDESVVDDSQLPKDRFSAERLKGVDSTLKIQPAELGDSAMYLCASSPRQKQETQYFGPGTRLLVL.

This clonotype has a handful of counts. The chain links TRBV6-1 to TRBJ2-5; TRBD2 aligns across 10 bases. This CDR3 is 15 amino acids long. V shed 2 bases and J 4 bases; nucleotides not matched to a gene: 4. CDR1 is MNHNS and CDR2 is SASEGT in the germline V gene. The CDR3 loop is CASSESGGATETQYF. The CDR3 DNA sequence: TGTGCCAGCAGTGAAAGCGGGGGGGCCACAGAGACCCAGTACTTC.

This clonotype was seen at least ten times. V and J are TRBV4-1 and TRBJ2-7; 11 bases fit TRBD1. V shed 5 bases, J shed 7 bases, and the junction held 7 bases outside the gene matches. In germline, CDR1 is MGHRA, CDR2 YSYEKL. The CDR3 extends over 14 amino acids. The DNA of the CDR3 is TGCGCCAGCAGCGAGGGGACAGGGGGAATTGAGCAGTACTTC. It is translated as CASSEGTGGIEQYF.

The chain is built from TRBV3-1 and TRBJ2-2, with TRBD1 as a possible D gene (5 bases). V was clipped by 1 base and J by 5 bases, with 8 bases between them. There are 14 residues in the CDR3. The germline V gene encodes CDR1 LGHDT and CDR2 YNNKEL (reference sequence). The CDR3 DNA is TGTGCCAGCAGCCAAGTGACAGCTACCGGGGAGCTGTTTTTT. Translating gives CASSQVTATGELFF.

This clonotype was seen repeatedly, ten times or more. V gene TRBV12-3 or TRBV12-4 combines with J gene TRBJ2-5; possible D gene TRBD2, 5 bases. The CDR3 runs to 14 residues. Trimming shortened V by 2 bases and J by 5 bases, and 12 bases separated the two germline ends. The CDR3 reads CASSLRETSETQYF. In DNA form, the CDR3 reads TGTGCCAGCAGTTTAAGGGAGACCTCGGAGACCCAGTACTTC.

This clonotype showed up many times. This chain joins TRBV9 and TRBJ1-1; the D gene is possibly TRBD1 (6 bases). CDR1 is SGDLS and CDR2 is YYNGEE in the germline V gene. V was trimmed by 5 bases and J by 5 bases, leaving 16 bases between them. The CDR3 contains 14 residues. The CDR3 is CASSPGAGKTEAFF. The CDR3 nucleotides are TGTGCCAGCAGTCCAGGGGCGGGTAAGACTGAAGCTTTCTTT.

This rearrangement joins TRBV28 to TRBJ1-2; D remains unclear. V was pared by 2 bases and J by 0 bases, with 19 bases between. This CDR3 contains 18 residues. The germline gives CDR1 MDHEN, CDR2 SYDVKM. The CDR3 DNA reads as TGTGCCAGCAGTTTAAGTCTGGGAGTATCGGGGTCTAACTATGGCTACACCTTC. Encoded protein: CASSLSLGVSGSNYGYTF.

This clonotype came up many times. The chain joins TRBV11-2 to TRBJ1-5; D gene uncertain. V was cut by 1 base and J by 9 bases, with 4 bases left in between. This CDR3 is built from 11 residues. Germline V gives CDR1 SGHAT, CDR2 FQNNGV. The CDR3 region is CASSLGGPQHF. The CDR3 nucleotides are TGTGCCAGCAGCTTAGGCGGGCCCCAGCATTTT.

This clonotype was seen many times. This chain uses TRBV28 with TRBJ2-2; 8 bases match TRBD2. V shed 3 bases and J 6 bases; nucleotides not matched to a gene: 12. Germline loops: CDR1 MDHEN, CDR2 SYDVKM. The CDR3 spans 17 residues. The CDR3 loop is CASSLVDWSGGAGELFF. The CDR3 DNA follows: TGTGCCAGCAGTTTGGTTGACTGGTCGGGAGGGGCCGGGGAGCTGTTTTTT.

The sample holds many counts of this clonotype. The chain uses TRBV28 and TRBJ1-1; D is ambiguous. This CDR3 contains 14 residues. Germline CDR1 reads MDHEN; CDR2 reads SYDVKM. Trimming stripped 6 bases from V and 1 base from J, with 12 bases between. The CDR3 is CASSPNTQNTEAFF. The CDR3 DNA sequence: TGTGCCAGCAGCCCGAACACACAGAACACTGAAGCTTTCTTT.

This clonotype was observed many times. This chain joins TRBV12-3 or TRBV12-4 and TRBJ1-2; D is perhaps TRBD1 (5 bases). The CDR3 has 11 amino acids. V gave up 5 bases and J gave up 7 bases, with 8 bases separating them. The CDR3 DNA reads as TGTGCCAGCAGTAAAGGGACTGGCTACACCTTC. Translating gives CASSKGTGYTF.

Many counts were recorded for this clonotype. The rearrangement links TRBV2 to TRBJ2-5; 8 bases are shared with TRBD2. Germline V gives CDR1 SNHLY, CDR2 FYNNEI. V was pared by 7 bases and J by 0 bases, with 10 bases of the junction left unmatched. There are 16 residues in the CDR3. The CDR3 DNA reads as TGTGCCAGCACATTCGGTCGGGGGGGGTACCAAGAGACCCAGTACTTC. Residues: CASTFGRGGYQETQYF.

This clonotype was seen many times. The chain is built from TRBV5-6 and TRBJ2-2, with D possibly TRBD2 on 7 matching bases. Germline CDR1 SGHDT, CDR2 YYEEEE. CDR3 length: 16 residues. The germline V and J ends were trimmed by 3 bases and 0 bases, with 12 bases remaining between them. The CDR3, as DNA: TGTGCCAGCAGCTCCGTGGGGGGGCCGAACACCGGGGAGCTGTTTTTT. Its protein is CASSSVGGPNTGELFF.

This clonotype was seen a few times. The J gene is TRBJ1-1, the V gene TRBV13; D is perhaps TRBD1 (5 bases). The CDR3 loop spans 17 amino acids. The V gene lost 2 bases and the J gene lost 3 bases, with 19 bases spanning the gap. Germline values: CDR1 PRHDT, CDR2 FYEKMQ (reference sequence). DNA of the CDR3: TGTGCCAGCAGCTTATTTTCTCCAGGGCACAAATACACTGAAGCTTTCTTT. Translation: CASSLFSPGHKYTEAFF.

This clonotype was picked up many times. V is TRBV20-1 and J is TRBJ2-5, with 11 bases identical to TRBD2. The germline V gene has CDR1 DFQATT and CDR2 SNEGSKA (reference sequence). With 3 bases clipped from V and 0 bases from J, the junction kept 12 bases outside the gene matches. The CDR3 consists of 18 residues. The CDR3 loop is CSASSAPSGGTHQETQYF. CDR3 sequence (DNA): TGCAGTGCTAGCAGTGCGCCTAGCGGGGGGACCCACCAAGAGACCCAGTACTTC.

There are many counts of this clonotype. The gene calls are TRBV6-1 and TRBJ1-6; 8 nucleotides agree with TRBD1. The germline V gene encodes CDR1 MNHNS and CDR2 SASEGT. J gave up 6 bases and V 1 base, and 2 bases lay outside the gene matches. The CDR3 spans 15 residues. The CDR3 spells CASSEGGQANSPLHF. The DNA for the CDR3 is TGTGCCAGCAGTGAAGGGGGACAGGCTAATTCACCCCTCCACTTT.

The chain employs TRBV19 and TRBJ1-5; the match to TRBD1 covers 7 bases. Trimming at V came to 5 bases and at J to 6 bases, leaving 7 bases not matched to a gene. Per germline, CDR1 LNHDA and CDR2 SQIVND (reference sequence). There are 14 residues in the CDR3. CDR3 sequence (DNA): TGTGCCAGTAGTGCCGGGACAGTTCCTCAGCCCCAGCATTTT. It codes for CASSAGTVPQPQHF.

This clonotype was found many times. V usage is TRBV3-1 and J usage is TRBJ1-1; D not certain. CDR1 and CDR2 from the germline V gene are LGHDT and YNNKEL (reference sequence). This CDR3 spans 13 amino acids. V dropped 2 bases and J dropped 3 bases, with 7 bases sitting between them. The CDR3, as DNA: TGTGCCAGCAGCCAACAGACTTACACTGAAGCTTTCTTT. Protein: CASSQQTYTEAFF.